This entry is about one TCR beta chain. As yet, its antigen is unknown. The data originate from a study of CD4 T cells in relation to SARS-CoV-2 and coronaviruses. Overall study context: After less than eleven days of antigen culture, PBMC TCR beta CDR3s were sequenced.

TCRdb's table, derived via immunoSEQ multiplex PCR, lists solely in-frame clones and lacks some. Of some 40,000 clones detected, under 85% appear once; the ten largest clones hold roughly 20%. The receptor comes from an adult with COVID-19. The sample consisted of memory CD4+ T cells from PBMCs, cultured in vitro.

CDR3 in amino acids: CASSVGSPTYEQYF. The DNA for the CDR3 is TGTGCCAGCAGCGTAGGGAGCCCTACCTACGAGCAGTACTTC. This chain connects TRBV9 to TRBJ2-7; D unresolved. This CDR3 region has 14 residues. Trimming cost V 0 bases and J 2 bases, with 9 bases left between them. The V gene's germline CDR1 is SGDLS and CDR2 YYNGEE.